The 29 T cell receptor beta chains reported below all come from one sample, sequenced in a study of T cell responses to AZD1222 COVID-19 vaccine. Profiling relied on immunoSEQ multiplex PCR, and the TCRdb table lists in-frame clones only, not all of them. The sample carries nearly 110,000 clones, 87% recorded once. Sequences were derived from peripheral blood, sampled 28 days after the second AZD1222 dose. The receptors derive from an adult who received the AZD1222 COVID-19 vaccine.

This chain connects TRBV2 to TRBJ2-7; a possible D gene is TRBD1 (5 bases). Trimming cost V 3 bases and J 1 base, with 16 bases left between them. The CDR3 is made up of 16 amino acids. Germline CDR1 reads SNHLY; CDR2 reads FYNNEI. As DNA, the CDR3 is TGTGCCAGCAGTGACCAACTCCCGACAGAGTCCTACGAGCAGTACTTC. This gives the protein CASSDQLPTESYEQYF.

This clone was seen a single time. CDR3 sequence: CASRQHRGKLFF. For the CDR3, the DNA is TGTGCCAGCAGGCAACATCGGGGAAAACTGTTTTTT. This rearrangement joins TRBV2 to TRBJ1-4; no clear D gene. There are 12 residues in the CDR3. V was cut by 6 bases and J by 10 bases, with 12 bases left in between. Germline loops: CDR1 SNHLY, CDR2 FYNNEI.

This clone was counted a single time. The CDR3 loop is CASRPELVGRNEQFF. The CDR3 DNA is TGTGCCAGCAGACCCGAACTAGTGGGCCGGAATGAGCAGTTCTTC. The V and J genes are TRBV6-5 and TRBJ2-1; TRBD2 might be the D (5 bases). Trimming stripped 6 bases from V and 7 bases from J, with 19 bases between. The CDR3 consists of 15 residues. CDR1 MNHEY and CDR2 SVGAGI come from the germline V gene.

The chain has TRBV7-9 and TRBJ1-2, with TRBD1 as a possible D gene (6 bases). The V gene's germline CDR1 is SEHNR and CDR2 FQNEAQ (reference sequence). The CDR3 has 13 residues. The V and J ends lost 4 bases and 8 bases respectively, with 14 bases between them. In nucleotides, the CDR3 is TGTGCCAGCAGCTACCGGGACACGGCCGGCTACACCTTC. Protein: CASSYRDTAGYTF.

About this clone: One end of the junction varies from germline; a read error may be responsible. The V call is TRBV11-2, the J call TRBJ2-7, with 7 nucleotides matching TRBD2. Per the germline V gene, CDR1 is SGHAT and CDR2 is FQNNGV. The CDR3 length is 14 residues. CDR3 loop: CASSSGGTYRRGNF. The CDR3 nucleotides are TGTGCCAGCAGCTCCGGGGGGACGTATCGAAGGGGCAACTTC.

The J gene is TRBJ1-5, the V gene TRBV10-1, with D possibly TRBD1 on 5 matching bases. V was shortened by 0 bases and J by 6 bases, with 9 bases between the two germline ends. Germline V gives CDR1 WNHNN, CDR2 SYGVQD (reference sequence). The CDR3 consists of 14 residues. The CDR3 DNA follows: TGCGCCAGCAGTGAGTCGACAGAGGGTCAGCCCCAGCATTTT. Amino acid sequence: CASSESTEGQPQHF.

The V and J genes are TRBV4-3 and TRBJ2-7; TRBD1 matches at 7 bases. Germline V gene data show CDR1 as LGHNA and CDR2 as YSLEER. CDR3 size: 14 residues. Trimming took 5 bases from V and 4 from J; bases not matched to a gene: 8. Here the CDR3 reads CASSEGAAAYEQYF. CDR3 DNA sequence: TGCGCCAGCAGCGAGGGGGCGGCGGCTTACGAGCAGTACTTC.

This chain links TRBV19 with TRBJ1-3, with D unclear. This CDR3 is 13 amino acids long. The V gene lost 3 bases and the J gene lost 6 bases, with 9 bases spanning the gap. Germline CDR1 LNHDA, CDR2 SQIVND (reference sequence). The CDR3 sequence is CASSIGFANTIYF. The CDR3 DNA reads TGTGCCAGTAGTATTGGGTTCGCAAACACCATATATTTT.

The chain links TRBV6-2 or TRBV6-3 to TRBJ2-7; TRBD2 aligns across 7 bases. The CDR3 is 14 residues long. Trimming took 2 bases from V and 4 from J; bases not matched to a gene: 5. Germline V gives CDR1 MNHEY, CDR2 SVGEGT. CDR3: CASSYGVGGYEQYF. The CDR3 DNA reads TGTGCCAGCAGTTACGGCGTCGGGGGGTACGAGCAGTACTTC.

The chain couples TRBV7-9 to TRBJ2-7, with a tentative D call TRBD2 (6 bases). This CDR3 is built from 14 residues. CDR1 and CDR2 from the germline V gene are SEHNR and FQNEAQ (reference sequence). V lost 4 bases and J lost 3, with 13 bases in between. The CDR3 DNA is TGTGCCAGCAGCTCCGGGACTGGAAACTACGAGCAGTACTTC. It encodes CASSSGTGNYEQYF. Based on the CDR3 plus reference TRBV7-9 and TRBJ2-7, the full variable domain is DTGVSQNPRHKITKRGQNVTFRCDPISEHNRLYWYRQTLGQGPEFLTYFQNEAQLEKSRLLSDRFSAERPKGSFSTLEIQRTEQGDSAMYLCASSSGTGNYEQYFGPGTRLTVT.

The chain recombines TRBV7-2 with TRBJ1-2, with a tentative D call TRBD1 (5 bases). Trimming removed 5 bases from V and 4 bases from J, with 17 bases in between. The germline gives CDR1 SGHTA, CDR2 FQGNSA. The CDR3 sequence is 15 residues long. The DNA of the CDR3 is TGTGCCAGCAGCCCTTCAGGTGGGGCCCGCTATGGCTACACCTTC. Translation gives CASSPSGGARYGYTF.

This clone has only a few counts. The chain is built from TRBV7-9 and TRBJ2-7; D ambiguous. The CDR3 is made up of 13 amino acids. Trimming stripped 1 base from V and 5 bases from J, with 9 bases between. Germline CDR1 reads SEHNR; CDR2 reads FQNEAQ (reference sequence). For the CDR3, the DNA is TGTGCCAGCAGCTTAGTAAACGAGGACGAGCAGTACTTC. Its protein is CASSLVNEDEQYF.

V is TRBV7-9 and J is TRBJ1-2; 8 bases map to TRBD1. V trimming: 4 bases; J trimming: 3 bases; junction bases outside the gene matches: 4. CDR1 SEHNR and CDR2 FQNEAQ come from the germline V gene (reference sequence). The CDR3 loop spans 14 amino acids. The CDR3 protein is CASSWTGLDYGYTF. The CDR3 bases are TGTGCCAGCAGCTGGACAGGGTTGGACTATGGCTACACCTTC.

The rearrangement joins TRBV7-2 to TRBJ2-3, with TRBD2 identical over 9 bases. Germline lookup yields CDR1 SGHTA and CDR2 FQGNSA. Unmatched junction bases numbered 8, after V lost 2 bases and J lost 5 bases. The CDR3 is 16 residues long. DNA for the CDR3: TGTGCCAGCAGCTTAATGGGAGGCGGGGGGGAAGATACGCAGTATTTT. It translates to CASSLMGGGGEDTQYF.

The V and J genes are TRBV19 and TRBJ2-2; TRBD2 matches 10 bases. V lost 10 bases, J lost 1 base, and 6 bases stayed unmatched. CDR3 length equals 15 residues. The germline V gene has CDR1 LNHDA and CDR2 SQIVND (reference sequence). The CDR3 region is CATGGLAENTGELFF. The CDR3 DNA follows: TGTGCCACCGGCGGACTAGCGGAGAACACCGGGGAGCTGTTTTTT.

V usage is TRBV30 and J usage is TRBJ1-5; D gene unclear. CDR3 length equals 13 residues. Germline-derived CDR1 and CDR2 are GTSNPN and SVGIG (reference sequence). V lost 0 bases and J 5 bases, leaving 8 bases between the germline ends. The CDR3 spells CAWSVREDQPQHF. The CDR3 bases are TGTGCCTGGAGTGTGAGGGAGGATCAGCCCCAGCATTTT. Using reference TRBV30 and TRBJ1-5 for the parts outside the CDR3, the full variable domain is SQTIHQWPATLVQPVGSPLSLECTVEGTSNPNLYWYRQAAGRGLQLLFYSVGIGQISSEVPQNLSASRPQDRQFILSSKKLLLSDSGFYLCAWSVREDQPQHFGDGTRLSIL.

This clone was seen only a few times. The V gene is TRBV5-1, the J gene TRBJ1-1; 8 nucleotides match TRBD1. Trimming cost V 4 bases and J 3 bases; bases outside gene matches: 5. The CDR3 runs to 14 residues. Germline V gene data show CDR1 as SGHRS and CDR2 as YFSETQ. The CDR3 sequence: CASSPGQAYTEAFF. The CDR3 DNA follows: TGCGCCAGCAGCCCGGGACAGGCCTACACTGAAGCTTTCTTT.

In its sample, this clone was seen a few times. The chain is built from TRBV2 and TRBJ1-6, with TRBD1 matching 7 bases. CDR1 and CDR2 from the germline V gene are SNHLY and FYNNEI. The CDR3 consists of 17 residues. V dropped 5 bases and J dropped 0; count of bases not matched to a gene: 7. Here the CDR3 reads CASSSGQLSSYNSPLHF. The CDR3 DNA reads as TGTGCCAGCAGTTCGGGACAGCTTAGCTCCTATAATTCACCCCTCCACTTT.

V is TRBV4-1 and J is TRBJ1-4; 7 nucleotides agree with TRBD1. V lost 1 base and J lost 6; bases outside the gene matches: 8. Germline assignment: CDR1 MGHRA and CDR2 YSYEKL. CDR3 length: 16 amino acids. The CDR3 DNA follows: TGCGCCAGCAGCCAAGGACAGGGACCGAGGGATGAAAAACTGTTTTTT. Protein sequence: CASSQGQGPRDEKLFF.

V and J are TRBV2 and TRBJ2-7; D is ambiguous. Trimming cost V 2 bases and J 3 bases, with 5 bases left between them. CDR1 is SNHLY and CDR2 is FYNNEI in the germline V gene. There are 12 residues in the CDR3. In DNA, the CDR3 is TGTGCCAGCAGTGAATACCACTACGAGCAGTACTTC. Its protein is CASSEYHYEQYF. Supplemented by reference TRBV2 and TRBJ2-7, the full variable domain reads EPEVTQTPSHQVTQMGQEVILRCVPISNHLYFYWYRQILGQKVEFLVSFYNNEISEKSEIFDDQFSVERPDGSNFTLKIRSTKLEDSAMYFCASSEYHYEQYFGPGTRLTVT.

This chain connects TRBV3-1 (or the pseudogene TRBV3-2) to TRBJ2-7; D unresolved. Germline V CDR1 and CDR2: LGHDT, YNNKEL (reference sequence). The germline V and J ends were trimmed by 4 bases and 5 bases, with 9 bases remaining between them. The CDR3 length is 12 residues. CDR3: CASSPRINEQYF. CDR3 DNA: TGTGCCAGCAGCCCCAGGATAAACGAGCAGTACTTC.

This chain joins TRBV30 and TRBJ1-1; the D gene is possibly TRBD1 (5 bases). The CDR3 runs to 11 residues. Germline loops: CDR1 GTSNPN, CDR2 SVGIG (reference sequence). Trimming took 1 base from V and 7 from J, leaving 7 bases between them. The CDR3 loop reads CAWSEGNEAFF. The CDR3 DNA reads as TGTGCCTGGAGTGAGGGGAATGAAGCTTTCTTT. The whole variable domain, remainder taken from reference TRBV30 and TRBJ1-1, is SQTIHQWPATLVQPVGSPLSLECTVEGTSNPNLYWYRQAAGRGLQLLFYSVGIGQISSEVPQNLSASRPQDRQFILSSKKLLLSDSGFYLCAWSEGNEAFFGQGTRLTVV.

The rearrangement links TRBV4-3 to TRBJ2-7; D is perhaps TRBD1 or TRBD2 (6 bases each). Trimming removed 1 base at V and 1 base at J, with 11 bases between. CDR3 length: 15 amino acids. Per germline, CDR1 LGHNA and CDR2 YSLEER. The CDR3 DNA is TGCGCCAGCAGCCAAGGGAGGGGGTTTTCCTACGAGCAGTACTTC. Translated: CASSQGRGFSYEQYF.

The gene calls are TRBV6-5 and TRBJ1-1; TRBD1 is a possible D gene (5 bases). In germline, CDR1 is MNHEY, CDR2 SVGAGI. The CDR3 spans 14 residues. The V and J ends lost 1 base and 3 bases respectively, with 9 bases between them. DNA for the CDR3: TGTGCCAGCAGTTACTTTGAGGGGTACACTGAAGCTTTCTTT. Translating it yields CASSYFEGYTEAFF.

The CDR3 protein is CASSLSPPGTNGPGYTF. The CDR3 DNA sequence: TGCGCCAGCAGCCTCAGTCCTCCCGGGACGAACGGACCCGGCTACACCTTC. This chain links TRBV4-1 with TRBJ1-2; a weak D match, TRBD1 (5 bases). There are 17 residues in the CDR3. CDR1 is MGHRA and CDR2 is YSYEKL in the germline V gene. Trimming removed 4 bases from V and 8 bases from J, with 26 bases in between.

The genes are TRBV5-1 and TRBJ2-7, with a weak D call TRBD2 (7 bases). The CDR3 runs to 14 residues. CDR1 and CDR2 from the germline V gene are SGHRS and YFSETQ. The V end lost 6 bases, the J end lost 4 bases, and 17 bases lay between the germline ends. The CDR3 protein is CASTLSGGGYEQYF. CDR3 coding DNA: TGCGCCAGCACCCTTTCGGGGGGCGGATACGAGCAGTACTTC.

This clone was seen once. The rearrangement links TRBV28 to TRBJ1-4; D is unresolved. V lost 3 bases, J lost 2 bases, and 7 bases lay in between. The CDR3 runs to 14 residues. Looked up from germline, CDR1 is MDHEN and CDR2 is SYDVKM. The CDR3 protein is CASSLAGTNEKLFF. The CDR3 nucleotides read TGTGCCAGCAGTTTGGCGGGGACTAATGAAAAACTGTTTTTT.

With respect to this clone: Within the sample, other DNA sequences also encode this same CDR3. The rearrangement joins TRBV7-9 to TRBJ1-1, with D unclear. Trimming cost V 5 bases and J 4 bases, with 8 bases left between them. The germline gives CDR1 SEHNR, CDR2 FQNEAQ (reference sequence). This CDR3 has 12 residues. CDR3 amino acids: CASSPRGTEAFF. The CDR3 DNA is TGTGCCAGCAGCCCCCGTGGCACTGAAGCTTTCTTT. Together with reference TRBV7-9 and TRBJ1-1, the CDR3 gives the full variable domain: DTGVSQNPRHKITKRGQNVTFRCDPISEHNRLYWYRQTLGQGPEFLTYFQNEAQLEKSRLLSDRFSAERPKGSFSTLEIQRTEQGDSAMYLCASSPRGTEAFFGQGTRLTVV.

V usage is TRBV5-1 and J usage is TRBJ1-3; D call uncertain. The CDR3 totals 15 residues. V lost 2 bases and J 0 bases, leaving 9 bases between the germline ends. Germline CDR1 and CDR2: SGHRS and YFSETQ. CDR3 in DNA: TGCGCCAGCAGCTTTGAAGGGCTCTCTGGAAACACCATATATTTT. Protein product: CASSFEGLSGNTIYF. Full variable domain (missing parts from reference TRBV5-1 and TRBJ1-3): KAGVTQTPRYLIKTRGQQVTLSCSPISGHRSVSWYQQTPGQGLQFLFEYFSETQRNKGNFPGRFSGRQFSNSRSEMNVSTLELGDSALYLCASSFEGLSGNTIYFGEGSWLTVV.